The subject of this entry is one T cell receptor (beta chain). Donors comprised healthy HIV-negative adults lacking recent acute infections or vaccinations. Deletions cut 4 bases from V and 4 bases from J, with 11 bases between. CDR1 and CDR2 from the germline V gene are SGHRS and YFSETQ. This CDR3 is 13 amino acids long. Over several immunoSEQ plates, each subset's genomic DNA was distributed in even portions. Libraries were prepared by immunoSEQ multiplex PCR; TCRdb keeps only in-frame clonotypes and omits some of them. Among about 980,000 clones listed, around 80% were seen once. The data originate from a study of shared clonotypes between healthy human individuals.

The TCR sequence derives from a man younger than 30 in good health. The sequenced sample consisted of memory CD4+ T cells sorted from blood. Documented subset: CD45RA-negative fraction. The rearrangement joins TRBV5-1 to TRBJ1-1; no firm D call. DNA for the CDR3: TGCGCCAGCAGCCCGGGTCTGGGCACTGAAGCTTTCTTT. Translation: CASSPGLGTEAFF.